These 12 T cell receptor beta chains were sequenced from one sample in a study of CD8+CD57+ T cells in acquired aplastic anemia. The template for TCR beta VDJ and CDR3 sequence profiling was genomic DNA. TCRdb fed the reads into MiXCR, producing one record per CDR3 protein. This table holds under 200,000 distinct CDR3 sequences, 45% to 55% found once. By flow cytometry, patients selected for sequencing had shown an expansion of CD8+CD57+ cells. The specimen was sorted CD4+, CD8+, or CD8+CD57+ T cells (not recorded which) from PBMCs. Receptor source: a human donor with aplastic anemia.

This clonotype was picked up one time. This sequence joins TRBV15 and TRBJ2-7; the match to TRBD1 covers 9 bases. From germline, CDR1 is LNHNV and CDR2 YYDKDF (reference sequence). This CDR3 comprises 16 residues. With V trimmed by 5 bases and J by 6 bases, 14 bases remained unmatched. Written as DNA, the CDR3 is TGTGCCACCAGCGAACTCAGGGGACAGGGACGTCGCGAGCAGTACTTC. This translates into CATSELRGQGRREQYF.

The rearrangement uses TRBV6-1 and TRBJ1-4; possibly TRBD1 for D (5 bases). Germline V gene sequence: CDR1 MNHNS, CDR2 SASEGT. V dropped 8 bases and J dropped 3 bases, with 16 bases sitting between them. This CDR3 is 15 amino acids long. CDR3 in amino acids: CASRIGGSANEKLFF. CDR3 nucleotides: TGTGCCAGCCGAATTGGGGGGTCTGCTAATGAAAAACTGTTTTTT.

As concerns this clonotype: This could be a read error, since a much larger clone is one nucleotide away. Since the CDR3 does not end with the conserved phenylalanine or tryptophan, this likely comes from a read error. The V gene is TRBV6-1, the J gene TRBJ1-4; D is uncertain. The CDR3 extends over 15 amino acids. V was pared by 3 bases and J by 5 bases, with 13 bases between. Germline V gene sequence: CDR1 MNHNS, CDR2 SASEGT. DNA of the CDR3: TGTGCCAGCAGTGATGTGTCCGCCCCCAATGAAAAACTGTTTCTT. It is translated as CASSDVSAPNEKLFL.

This clonotype was seen a single time. The rearrangement joins TRBV18 to TRBJ2-3, with a possible D match to TRBD1 (6 bases). V lost 0 bases and J 0 bases, leaving 10 bases between the germline ends. This CDR3 spans 16 amino acids. The germline CDR1 and CDR2 sequences are KGHSH and LQKENI. The CDR3 coding sequence is TGTGCCAGCTCACCACCGACAGGCTATAGCACAGATACGCAGTATTTT. Residues: CASSPPTGYSTDTQYF.

The chain has TRBV15 and TRBJ2-1; TRBD1 agrees at 7 bases. CDR1 is LNHNV, CDR2 YYDKDF, per germline (reference sequence). The length of the CDR3 is 15 residues. Unmatched junction bases numbered 4, after V lost 3 bases and J lost 2 bases. CDR3: CATSRAGTAYNEQFF. In DNA, the CDR3 is TGTGCCACCAGCAGGGCAGGGACAGCCTACAATGAGCAGTTCTTC. Together with reference TRBV15 and TRBJ2-1, the CDR3 gives the full variable domain: DAMVIQNPRYQVTQFGKPVTLSCSQTLNHNVMYWYQQKSSQAPKLLFHYYDKDFNNEADTPDNFQSRRPNTSFCFLDIRSPGLGDTAMYLCATSRAGTAYNEQFFGPGTRLTVL.

The chain combines TRBV15 with TRBJ1-2; no firm D call. CDR1 is LNHNV, CDR2 YYDKDF, per germline (reference sequence). V lost 3 bases and J lost 4, with 9 bases in between. This CDR3 region has 13 residues. CDR3 sequence: CATSRDGFYGYTF. In nucleotides, the CDR3 is TGTGCCACCAGCAGGGACGGCTTCTATGGCTACACCTTC. The full variable domain, its missing parts supplied by reference TRBV15 and TRBJ1-2, is DAMVIQNPRYQVTQFGKPVTLSCSQTLNHNVMYWYQQKSSQAPKLLFHYYDKDFNNEADTPDNFQSRRPNTSFCFLDIRSPGLGDTAMYLCATSRDGFYGYTFGSGTRLTVV.

This chain joins TRBV6-5 and TRBJ1-4; D is unresolved. This CDR3 has 12 residues. Germline CDR1 reads MNHEY; CDR2 reads SVGAGI. V was pared by 6 bases and J by 7 bases, with 9 bases between. CDR3 DNA sequence: TGTGCCAGCAGGTACGCGGGTGAAAAACTGTTTTTT. It specifies CASRYAGEKLFF.

The gene calls are TRBV7-8 and TRBJ2-5; 7 bases agree with TRBD1. Trimming at V came to 6 bases and at J to 4 bases, leaving 5 bases not matched to a gene. This CDR3 region has 13 residues. From germline, CDR1 is SGHVS and CDR2 FQNEAQ. CDR3 DNA sequence: TGTGCCAGCAGGGACAGGTTGGGAGAGACCCAGTACTTC. This sequence encodes CASRDRLGETQYF.

J is TRBJ2-7 and V is TRBV19; D tentatively fits TRBD1 or TRBD2 (5 bases each). From germline, CDR1 is LNHDA and CDR2 SQIVND (reference sequence). The CDR3 is 14 residues long. Trimming pared 3 bases from V and 4 bases from J, leaving 13 bases between. CDR3 loop: CASSIYRGAYEQYF. The CDR3, as DNA: TGTGCCAGTAGTATCTATAGGGGAGCGTACGAGCAGTACTTC. Using reference TRBV19 and TRBJ2-7 for the parts outside the CDR3, the full variable domain is DGGITQSPKYLFRKEGQNVTLSCEQNLNHDAMYWYRQDPGQGLRLIYYSQIVNDFQKGDIAEGYSVSREKKESFPLTVTSAQKNPTAFYLCASSIYRGAYEQYFGPGTRLTVT.

The chain uses TRBV10-3 and TRBJ1-6; 8 bases fit TRBD1. The V gene end was trimmed by 10 bases and the J gene end by 10 bases; junction bases not matched to a gene: 9. This CDR3 spans 13 amino acids. Germline CDR1 and CDR2: ENHRY and SYGVKD. The CDR3 nucleotides are TGTGCCAGCAGCGCGGACAGGGTCTCACCCCTCCACTTT. This encodes CASSADRVSPLHF.

CDR3 DNA: TGCAGTGCTAGAATCTTGGGGGATGGTAATCAGCCCCAGCATTTT. Translation: CSARILGDGNQPQHF. The chain employs TRBV20-1 and TRBJ1-5; D might be TRBD1 (5 bases). Trimming took off 2 bases at V and 4 bases at J, with 15 bases between the two ends. This CDR3 is 15 amino acids long. Germline assignment: CDR1 DFQATT and CDR2 SNEGSKA (reference sequence).

The chain links TRBV19 to TRBJ1-5; D is ambiguous. The CDR3 length is 14 residues. V shed 1 base and J shed 5 bases, with 9 bases lying between them. The V gene's germline CDR1 is LNHDA and CDR2 SQIVND (reference sequence). The CDR3 sequence: CASSIAPAHQPQHF. DNA for the CDR3: TGTGCCAGTAGTATAGCGCCAGCCCATCAGCCCCAGCATTTT.